This T cell receptor (beta chain) was documented in a study of T-cell memory formation after mild COVID-19. The CDR3 covers 13 residues. With 2 bases removed from V and 7 bases from J, the gap between germline ends came to 9 bases. In germline, CDR1 is KGHSH, CDR2 LQKENI. Via MiXCR, TCRdb re-called the 5' RACE reads, giving one row per CDR3 protein. The sample contains around 300,000 distinct CDR3 sequences, 14% of which appear only once. Sample: PBMCs or a T cell subset sorted from them (not recorded which). The rearrangement links TRBV18 to TRBJ1-5, with TRBD1 as a possible D gene (5 bases). The sequence was obtained from a man aged 18 to 29 who had mild COVID-19 (a few samples of this study predate the infection). Cell type and time point are not known. CDR3 nucleotides: TGTGCCAGCTCACCAGGTGGGACCCAGCCCCAGCATTTT. It codes for CASSPGGTQPQHF.